Following are 11 T cell receptor beta chains from one sample sequenced in a study of control samples from healthy donors and cancer patients. TCRdb keeps only in-frame clones here, not all; method: immunoSEQ multiplex PCR. Found here are 65,000 to 75,000 clones, less than 90% of them singletons; the top ten hold under 4.5%. Sequencing input: blood. These receptors were taken from a woman aged 50 to 60 in good health.

V and J are TRBV19 and TRBJ1-5; TRBD1 is a possible D gene (5 bases). CDR1 is LNHDA and CDR2 is SQIVND in the germline V gene (reference sequence). The V end was cut by 3 bases, the J end by 0 bases, with 9 bases between. The CDR3 extends over 15 amino acids. The CDR3 here is CASSMEGNSNQPQHF. The DNA of the CDR3 is TGTGCCAGTAGTATGGAGGGGAATAGCAATCAGCCCCAGCATTTT.

V is TRBV3-1 (or the pseudogene TRBV3-2) and J is TRBJ1-2, with TRBD1 matching 8 bases. Looked up from germline, CDR1 is LGHDT and CDR2 is YNNKEL (reference sequence). J was trimmed by 10 bases and V by 1 base; bases with no gene match: 5. The CDR3 is 13 residues long. The CDR3 bases are TGTGCCAGCAGCCAAGGCCCAGGGGGCTTCTACACCTTC. This gives the protein CASSQGPGGFYTF.

This clone showed up just a few times. V usage is TRBV5-4 and J usage is TRBJ1-2; perhaps TRBD1 as D (5 bases). This CDR3 has 15 amino acids. Germline loops: CDR1 SGHNT, CDR2 YYREEE (reference sequence). Trimming cost V 1 base and J 6 bases, with 16 bases left between them. The CDR3 spells CASSLFFGGRNGYTF. As DNA, the CDR3 is TGTGCCAGCAGCTTGTTTTTTGGGGGGAGGAATGGCTACACCTTC.

The CDR3 DNA is TGCAGTGCTAGTCGGCGGGAGACTCCCTACGAGCAGTACTTC. As protein: CSASRRETPYEQYF. The chain recombines TRBV20-1 with TRBJ2-7; 7 bases align to TRBD2. The length of the CDR3 is 14 residues. Germline loops: CDR1 DFQATT, CDR2 SNEGSKA (reference sequence). Trimming at V came to 3 bases and at J to 2 bases, leaving 7 bases not matched to a gene.

The chain links TRBV11-2 to TRBJ2-1; 14 positions agree with TRBD2. With 6 bases clipped from V and 2 bases from J, the junction kept 6 bases outside the gene matches. CDR3 length: 17 amino acids. Germline lookup yields CDR1 SGHAT and CDR2 FQNNGV. The CDR3 DNA is TGTGCCAGCAGAGAGGGACTAGCGGGAGAGACCTACAATGAGCAGTTCTTC. It encodes CASREGLAGETYNEQFF. The full variable domain, in which reference TRBV11-2 and TRBJ2-1 provide the parts outside the CDR3, is EAGVAQSPRYKIIEKRQSVAFWCNPISGHATLYWYQQILGQGPKLLIQFQNNGVVDDSQLPKDRFSAERLKGVDSTLKIQPAKLEDSAVYLCASREGLAGETYNEQFFGPGTRLTVL.

The chain couples TRBV28 to TRBJ1-1; D gene unclear. The ends were cut back, 5 bases at V and 4 bases at J, with 17 bases in the middle. Germline CDR1 is MDHEN and CDR2 is SYDVKM. This CDR3 is 15 amino acids long. CDR3 region: CASSLVGGESTEAFF. CDR3 DNA: TGTGCCAGCAGTCTAGTGGGTGGGGAAAGCACTGAAGCTTTCTTT.

The chain uses TRBV5-1 and TRBJ1-1; D is uncertain. V shed 2 bases and J shed 3 bases, with 5 bases lying between them. Looked up from germline, CDR1 is SGHRS and CDR2 is YFSETQ. This CDR3 is 12 amino acids long. Written as DNA, the CDR3 is TGCGCCAGCAGCTTACGGGACACTGAAGCTTTCTTT. It specifies CASSLRDTEAFF.

The J gene is TRBJ2-1, the V gene TRBV4-1, with TRBD2 identical over 8 bases. The trim removed 4 bases at V and 9 bases at J, leaving 5 bases unmatched. This CDR3 is 13 amino acids long. The germline gives CDR1 MGHRA, CDR2 YSYEKL. The CDR3 sequence is CASSLSGNTEQFF. In nucleotides, the CDR3 is TGCGCCAGCAGCCTTAGCGGGAATACTGAGCAGTTCTTC.

J is TRBJ1-3 and V is TRBV3-1 (or the pseudogene TRBV3-2), with D perhaps TRBD1 (5 bases). V gave up 5 bases and J gave up 4 bases, with 12 bases separating them. The CDR3 extends over 14 amino acids. CDR1 is LGHDT, CDR2 YNNKEL, per germline (reference sequence). The CDR3: CASSSAGWGNTIYF. DNA for the CDR3: TGTGCCAGCAGCTCCGCAGGGTGGGGAAACACCATATATTTT.

This rearrangement joins TRBV5-1 to TRBJ1-5, with D maybe TRBD1 (5 bases). V was cut by 0 bases and J by 0 bases, with 10 bases left in between. The germline V gene has CDR1 SGHRS and CDR2 YFSETQ. CDR3 size: 16 residues. The CDR3 sequence: CASSLGWGGSNQPQHF. CDR3 nucleotide sequence: TGCGCCAGCAGCTTGGGTTGGGGGGGTAGCAATCAGCCCCAGCATTTT.

V usage is TRBV28 and J usage is TRBJ1-2; possibly TRBD1 for D (5 bases). The CDR3 is made up of 13 amino acids. V was shortened by 5 bases and J by 8 bases, with 15 bases between the two germline ends. Looked up from germline, CDR1 is MDHEN and CDR2 is SYDVKM. The CDR3 spells CASSPDLRGGYTF. CDR3 coding DNA: TGTGCCAGCAGTCCGGACCTAAGGGGCGGCTACACCTTC.